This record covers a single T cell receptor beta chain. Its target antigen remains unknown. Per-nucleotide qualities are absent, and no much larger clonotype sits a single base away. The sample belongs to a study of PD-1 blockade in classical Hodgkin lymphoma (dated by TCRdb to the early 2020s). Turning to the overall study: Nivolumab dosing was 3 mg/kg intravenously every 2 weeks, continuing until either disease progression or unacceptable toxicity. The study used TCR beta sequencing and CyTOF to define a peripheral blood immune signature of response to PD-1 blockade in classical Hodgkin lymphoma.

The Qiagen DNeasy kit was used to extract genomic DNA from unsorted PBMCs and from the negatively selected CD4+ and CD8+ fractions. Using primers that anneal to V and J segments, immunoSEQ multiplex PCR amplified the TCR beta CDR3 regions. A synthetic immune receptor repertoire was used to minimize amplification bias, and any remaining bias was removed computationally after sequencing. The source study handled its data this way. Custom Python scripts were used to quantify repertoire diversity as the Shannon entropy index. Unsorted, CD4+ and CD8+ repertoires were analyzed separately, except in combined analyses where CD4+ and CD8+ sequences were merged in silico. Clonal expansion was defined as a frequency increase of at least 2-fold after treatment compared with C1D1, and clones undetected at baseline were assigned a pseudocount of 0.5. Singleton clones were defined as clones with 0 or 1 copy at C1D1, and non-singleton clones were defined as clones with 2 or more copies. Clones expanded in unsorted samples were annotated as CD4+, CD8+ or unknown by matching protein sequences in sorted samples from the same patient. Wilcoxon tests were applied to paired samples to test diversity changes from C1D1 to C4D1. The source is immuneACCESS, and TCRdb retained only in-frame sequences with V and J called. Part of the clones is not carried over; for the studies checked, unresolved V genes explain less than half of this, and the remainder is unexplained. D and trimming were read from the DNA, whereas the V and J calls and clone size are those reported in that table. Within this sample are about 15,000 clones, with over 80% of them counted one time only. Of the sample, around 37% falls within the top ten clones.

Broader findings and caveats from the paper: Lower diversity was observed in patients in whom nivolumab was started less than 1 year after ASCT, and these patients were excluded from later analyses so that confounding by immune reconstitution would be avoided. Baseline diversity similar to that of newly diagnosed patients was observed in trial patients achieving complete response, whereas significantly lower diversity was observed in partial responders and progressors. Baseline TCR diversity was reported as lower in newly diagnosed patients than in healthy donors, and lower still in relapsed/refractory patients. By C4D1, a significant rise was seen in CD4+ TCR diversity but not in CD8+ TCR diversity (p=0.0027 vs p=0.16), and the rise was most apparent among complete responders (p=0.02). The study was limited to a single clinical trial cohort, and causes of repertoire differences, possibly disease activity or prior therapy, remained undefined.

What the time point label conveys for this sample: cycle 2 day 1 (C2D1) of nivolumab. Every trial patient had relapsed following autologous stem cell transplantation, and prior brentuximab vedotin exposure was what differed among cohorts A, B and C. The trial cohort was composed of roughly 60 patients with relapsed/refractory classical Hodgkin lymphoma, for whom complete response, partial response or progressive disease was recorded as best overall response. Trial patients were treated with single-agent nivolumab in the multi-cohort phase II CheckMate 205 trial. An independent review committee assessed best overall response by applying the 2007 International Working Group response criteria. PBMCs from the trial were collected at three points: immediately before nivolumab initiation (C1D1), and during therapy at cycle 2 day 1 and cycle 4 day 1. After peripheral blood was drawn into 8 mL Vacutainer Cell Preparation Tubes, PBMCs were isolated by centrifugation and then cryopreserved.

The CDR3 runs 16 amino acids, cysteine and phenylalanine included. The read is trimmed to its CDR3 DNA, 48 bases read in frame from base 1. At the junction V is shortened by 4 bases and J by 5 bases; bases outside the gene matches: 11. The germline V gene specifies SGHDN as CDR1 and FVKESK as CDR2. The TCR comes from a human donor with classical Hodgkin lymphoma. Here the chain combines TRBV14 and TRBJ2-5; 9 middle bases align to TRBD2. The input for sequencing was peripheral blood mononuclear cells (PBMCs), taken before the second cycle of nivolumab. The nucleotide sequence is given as TGTGCCAGCAGCCTCGAAGTGGGACTAGCTAGGGAGACCCAGTACTTC. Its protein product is CASSLEVGLARETQYF.